The text below deals with one TCR beta chain. Trimming cost V 6 bases and J 6 bases, with 18 bases left between them. The CDR3 length is 13 residues. CDR1 is SQVTM and CDR2 is ANQGSEA in the germline V gene. The data are from a study of shared clonotypes between healthy human individuals. TCRdb's copy holds only in-frame clones and misses some; the assay was immunoSEQ multiplex PCR. This table has more than 2 million clones, just under 95% appearing once. Terminally differentiated effector memory CD45RA+ cells were excluded by CCR7 positive selection of CD45RO-negative cells. The gene calls are TRBV29-1 and TRBJ2-7; no clear D gene. This receptor was taken from a man in his late teens or twenties in good health. Sequencing input: naive CD8+ T cells sorted from blood. CDR3: CSVVKTASGEQYF. The DNA of the CDR3 is TGCAGCGTAGTGAAGACCGCATCTGGCGAGCAGTACTTC.